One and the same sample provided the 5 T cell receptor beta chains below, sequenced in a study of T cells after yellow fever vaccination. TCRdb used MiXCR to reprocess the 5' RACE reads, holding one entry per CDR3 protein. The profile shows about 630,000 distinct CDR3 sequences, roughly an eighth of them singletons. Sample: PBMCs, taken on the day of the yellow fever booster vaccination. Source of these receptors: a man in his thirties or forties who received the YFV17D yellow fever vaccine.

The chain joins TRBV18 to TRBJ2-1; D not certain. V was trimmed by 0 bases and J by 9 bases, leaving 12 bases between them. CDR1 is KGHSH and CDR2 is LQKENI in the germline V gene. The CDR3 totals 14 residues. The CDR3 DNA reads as TGTGCCAGCTCACCACCTATTCAAGTGGGTGAGCAGTTCTTC. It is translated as CASSPPIQVGEQFF.

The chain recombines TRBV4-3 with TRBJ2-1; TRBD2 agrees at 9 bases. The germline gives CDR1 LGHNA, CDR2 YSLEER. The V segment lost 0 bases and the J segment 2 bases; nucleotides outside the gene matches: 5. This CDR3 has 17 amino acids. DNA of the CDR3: TGCGCCAGCAGCCAAGAGCCGGCGGGAGGGCCCTACAATGAGCAGTTCTTC. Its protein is CASSQEPAGGPYNEQFF.

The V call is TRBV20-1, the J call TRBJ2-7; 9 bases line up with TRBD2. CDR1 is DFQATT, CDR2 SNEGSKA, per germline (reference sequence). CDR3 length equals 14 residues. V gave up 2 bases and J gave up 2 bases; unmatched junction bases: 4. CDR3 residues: CSARSSGTTYEQYF. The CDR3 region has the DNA TGCAGTGCTAGATCTAGCGGGACGACCTACGAGCAGTACTTC.

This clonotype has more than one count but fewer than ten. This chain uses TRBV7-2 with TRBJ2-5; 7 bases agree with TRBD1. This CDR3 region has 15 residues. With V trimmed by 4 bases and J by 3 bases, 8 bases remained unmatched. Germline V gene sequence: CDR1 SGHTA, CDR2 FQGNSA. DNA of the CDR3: TGTGCCAGCAGCTCCGAGAGACAGGGAGAAGAGACCCAGTACTTC. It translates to CASSSERQGEETQYF.

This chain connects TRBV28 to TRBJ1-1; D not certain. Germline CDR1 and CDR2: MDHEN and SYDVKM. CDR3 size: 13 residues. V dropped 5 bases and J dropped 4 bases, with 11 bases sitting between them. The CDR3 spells CASSSISATEAFF. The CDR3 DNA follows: TGTGCCAGCAGTAGCATATCCGCCACTGAAGCTTTCTTT. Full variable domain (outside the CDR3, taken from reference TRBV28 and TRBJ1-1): DVKVTQSSRYLVKRTGEKVFLECVQDMDHENMFWYRQDPGLGLRLIYFSYDVKMKEKGDIPEGYSVSREKKERFSLILESASTNQTSMYLCASSSISATEAFFGQGTRLTVV.